This T cell receptor beta chain was recovered during a study of beta chain features in type 1 diabetes. In the study overall: Sorted cells numbering approximately 110,000,000 were examined across all samples. Findings and limits, study-wide: VDJ junctions sequenced from type 1 diabetes patients showed fewer insertions and more deletions. Patients' naive, central memory and Treg TCRB repertoires seemed closer to one another than those of healthy donors. Whether TCRB rearrangement is influenced by HLA type was left unresolved in this analysis.

Expressed TCRB transcripts were sequenced because the entire RNA isolate underwent reverse transcription. The data were produced by immunoSEQ multiplex PCR, yet TCRdb's version contains in-frame clones alone and is incomplete. The repertoire holds over 500,000 clones, around 15% seen once, with 0.093% in the top ten. The V end lost 8 bases, the J end lost 2 bases, and 7 bases lay between the germline ends. The CDR3 runs to 12 residues. Germline CDR1 reads MNHNS; CDR2 reads SASEGT. Note on this clone: Its antigen is unknown.

The receptor comes from a man aged 18 to 29 in good health. The sequenced sample was naive CD4+ T cells from blood. The rearrangement links TRBV6-1 to TRBJ1-3; D unclear. The CDR3 DNA is TGTGCCAGCCGACGGGCTGGAAACACCATATATTTT. Its translation: CASRRAGNTIYF.